The clone carrying this T cell receptor beta chain was counted between two and nine times. Its specificity is unknown. Amplified TCR beta CDR3 regions came from RNA transcripts. In the first-round RT-PCR of the TCR CDR3, the HTBI primer set was used. Each CDR3 protein is one row after TCRdb ran MiXCR on the multiplex PCR reads. The sample shows about 500,000 distinct CDR3 sequences, roughly 45% of them seen only once. The CDR3 contains 14 residues. The trim removed 7 bases at V and 3 bases at J, leaving 9 bases unmatched. CDR1 is SQVTM, CDR2 ANQGSEA, per germline. This entry belongs to a study of T cells in Graves' hyperthyroidism and ophthalmopathy. General observations from the study: Blood samples included most of the expanded thyroid clonotypes exceeding 0.001.

Sequenced sample: peripheral blood or thyroid tissue (not recorded which). This receptor was taken from an adult woman with Graves' disease, either hyperthyroidism or ophthalmopathy (not recorded which). The V gene is TRBV29-1, the J gene TRBJ1-1; 9 bases agree with TRBD1. The DNA for the CDR3 is TGCAGCGCCAAACAGGGGGCTTTGTACACTGAAGCTTTCTTT. It is translated as CSAKQGALYTEAFF.